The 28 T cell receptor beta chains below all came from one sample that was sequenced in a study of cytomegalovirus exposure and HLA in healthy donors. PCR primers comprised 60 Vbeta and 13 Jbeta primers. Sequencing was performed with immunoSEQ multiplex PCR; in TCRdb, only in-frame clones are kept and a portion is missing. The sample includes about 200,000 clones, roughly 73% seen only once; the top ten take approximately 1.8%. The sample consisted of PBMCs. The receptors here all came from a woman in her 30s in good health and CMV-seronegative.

The CDR3: CASSYGQGFSYEQYF. CDR3 coding DNA: TGTGCCAGCAGTTACGGACAGGGGTTCTCCTACGAGCAGTACTTC. The chain links TRBV6-6 to TRBJ2-7, with 9 bases fitting TRBD1. With 2 bases clipped from V and 0 bases from J, the junction kept 2 bases outside the gene matches. Germline V gene lookup returns CDR1 MNHNY and CDR2 SVGAGI (reference sequence). This CDR3 contains 15 residues.

CDR3: CASKWRTSTSDGGSATYEQYF. The DNA for the CDR3 is TGTGCCAGCAAGTGGAGGACCTCTACAAGTGACGGCGGGAGCGCCACCTACGAGCAGTACTTC. The genes are TRBV27 and TRBJ2-7; 7 bases are shared with TRBD2. V was pared by 7 bases and J by 2 bases, with 29 bases of the junction left unmatched. The germline gives CDR1 MNHEY, CDR2 SMNVEV (reference sequence). CDR3 length equals 21 residues.

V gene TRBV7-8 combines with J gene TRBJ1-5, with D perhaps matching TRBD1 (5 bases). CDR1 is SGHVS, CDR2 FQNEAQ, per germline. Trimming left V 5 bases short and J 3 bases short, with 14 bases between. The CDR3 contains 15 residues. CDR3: CASSPSTVVNQPQHF. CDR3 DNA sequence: TGTGCCAGCAGCCCTTCGACAGTAGTCAATCAGCCCCAGCATTTT.

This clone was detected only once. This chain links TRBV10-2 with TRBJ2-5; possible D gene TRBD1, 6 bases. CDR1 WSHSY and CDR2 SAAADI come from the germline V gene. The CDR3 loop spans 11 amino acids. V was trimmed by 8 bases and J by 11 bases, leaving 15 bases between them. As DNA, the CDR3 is TGCGCCAGCCTTGGGGGCCTAGTTCAGTACTTC. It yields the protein CASLGGLVQYF.

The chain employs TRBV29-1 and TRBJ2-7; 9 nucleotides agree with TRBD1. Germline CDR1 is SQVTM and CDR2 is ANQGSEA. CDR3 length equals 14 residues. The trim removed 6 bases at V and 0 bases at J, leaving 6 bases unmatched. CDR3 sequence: CSVPRQGGSYEQYF. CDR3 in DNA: TGCAGCGTCCCCCGACAGGGGGGCTCCTACGAGCAGTACTTC.

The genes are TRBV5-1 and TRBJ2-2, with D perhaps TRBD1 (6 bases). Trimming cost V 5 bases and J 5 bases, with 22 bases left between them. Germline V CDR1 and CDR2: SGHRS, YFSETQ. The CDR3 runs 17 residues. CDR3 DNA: TGCGCCAGCAGGAACCAACCTCAGGGGAGTCGTACCGGGGAGCTGTTTTTT. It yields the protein CASRNQPQGSRTGELFF.

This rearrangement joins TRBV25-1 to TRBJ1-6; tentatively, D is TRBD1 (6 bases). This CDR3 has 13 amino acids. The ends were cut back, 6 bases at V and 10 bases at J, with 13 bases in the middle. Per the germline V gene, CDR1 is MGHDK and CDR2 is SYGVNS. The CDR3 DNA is TGTGCCAGCAGCAGGGGTTTGAAGTCACCCCTCCACTTT. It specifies CASSRGLKSPLHF.

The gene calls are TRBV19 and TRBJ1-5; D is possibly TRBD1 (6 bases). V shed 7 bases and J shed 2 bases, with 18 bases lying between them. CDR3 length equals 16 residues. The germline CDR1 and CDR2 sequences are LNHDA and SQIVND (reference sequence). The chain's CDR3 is CASTTGGGMGNQPQHF. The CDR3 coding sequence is TGTGCCAGTACCACGGGGGGCGGGATGGGCAATCAGCCCCAGCATTTT. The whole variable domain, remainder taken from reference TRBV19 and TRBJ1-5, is DGGITQSPKYLFRKEGQNVTLSCEQNLNHDAMYWYRQDPGQGLRLIYYSQIVNDFQKGDIAEGYSVSREKKESFPLTVTSAQKNPTAFYLCASTTGGGMGNQPQHFGDGTRLSIL.

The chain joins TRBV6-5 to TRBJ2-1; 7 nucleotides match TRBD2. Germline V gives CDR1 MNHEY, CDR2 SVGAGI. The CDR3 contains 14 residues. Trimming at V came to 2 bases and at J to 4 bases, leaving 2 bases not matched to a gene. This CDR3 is CASSYGLEYNEQFF. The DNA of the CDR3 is TGTGCCAGCAGTTACGGACTAGAGTACAATGAGCAGTTCTTC.

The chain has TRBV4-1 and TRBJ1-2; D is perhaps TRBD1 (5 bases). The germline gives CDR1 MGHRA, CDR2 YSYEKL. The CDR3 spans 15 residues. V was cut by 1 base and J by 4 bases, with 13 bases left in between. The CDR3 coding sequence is TGCGCCAGCAGCCAAGGCAGGGTTAGCGGCTATGGCTACACCTTC. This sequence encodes CASSQGRVSGYGYTF.

The CDR3 region has the DNA TGTGCCACTCACAAGCACAGCTCTAATGAAAAACTGTTTTTT. Encoded protein: CATHKHSSNEKLFF. This rearrangement joins TRBV6-5 to TRBJ1-4; D is uncertain. CDR3 size: 14 residues. Trimming took off 10 bases at V and 3 bases at J, with 15 bases between the two ends. From germline, CDR1 is MNHEY and CDR2 SVGAGI.

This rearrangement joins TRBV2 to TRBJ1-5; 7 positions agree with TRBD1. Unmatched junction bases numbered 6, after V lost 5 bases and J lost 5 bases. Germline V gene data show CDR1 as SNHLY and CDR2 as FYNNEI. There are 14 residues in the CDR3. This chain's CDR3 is CASSLDRAYQPQHF. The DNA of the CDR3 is TGTGCCAGCAGTCTCGACAGGGCTTATCAGCCCCAGCATTTT.

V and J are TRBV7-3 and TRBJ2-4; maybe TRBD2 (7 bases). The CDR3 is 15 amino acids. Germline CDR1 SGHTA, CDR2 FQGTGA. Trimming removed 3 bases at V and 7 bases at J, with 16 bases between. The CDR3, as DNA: TGTGCCAGCAGCTTGACCGCGGGGGCGGGTAACATTCAGTACTTC. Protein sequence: CASSLTAGAGNIQYF.

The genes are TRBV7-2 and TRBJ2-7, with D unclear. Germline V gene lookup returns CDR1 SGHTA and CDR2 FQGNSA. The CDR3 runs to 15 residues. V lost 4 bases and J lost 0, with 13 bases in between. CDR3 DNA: TGTGCCAGCAGCTCGTCCCCTAGTGGCTCCTACGAGCAGTACTTC. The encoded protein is CASSSSPSGSYEQYF.

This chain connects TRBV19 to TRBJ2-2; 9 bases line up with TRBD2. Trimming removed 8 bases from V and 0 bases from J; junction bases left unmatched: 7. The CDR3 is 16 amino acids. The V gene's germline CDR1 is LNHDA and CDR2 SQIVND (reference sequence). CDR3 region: CASAMREGPNTGELFF. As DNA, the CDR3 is TGTGCCAGTGCGATGCGGGAGGGCCCGAACACCGGGGAGCTGTTTTTT.

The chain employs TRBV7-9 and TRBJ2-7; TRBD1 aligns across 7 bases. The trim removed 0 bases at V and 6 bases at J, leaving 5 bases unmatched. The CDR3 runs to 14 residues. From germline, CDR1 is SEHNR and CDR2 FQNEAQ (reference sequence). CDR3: CASSLAGQSSEQYF. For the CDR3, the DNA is TGTGCCAGCAGCTTAGCGGGACAGTCATCCGAGCAGTACTTC.

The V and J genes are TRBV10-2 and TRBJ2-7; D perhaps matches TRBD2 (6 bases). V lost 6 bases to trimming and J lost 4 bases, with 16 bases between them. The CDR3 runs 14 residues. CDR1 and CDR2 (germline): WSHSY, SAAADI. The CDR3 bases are TGCGCCAGCAGAGAGGCCGGGAGCAATTACGAGCAGTACTTC. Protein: CASREAGSNYEQYF.

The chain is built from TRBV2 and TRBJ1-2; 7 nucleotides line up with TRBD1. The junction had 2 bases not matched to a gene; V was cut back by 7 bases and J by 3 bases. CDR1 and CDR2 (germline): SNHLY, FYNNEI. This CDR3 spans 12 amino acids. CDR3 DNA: TGTGCCAGCACACAGGGGTACTATGGCTACACCTTC. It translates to CASTQGYYGYTF.

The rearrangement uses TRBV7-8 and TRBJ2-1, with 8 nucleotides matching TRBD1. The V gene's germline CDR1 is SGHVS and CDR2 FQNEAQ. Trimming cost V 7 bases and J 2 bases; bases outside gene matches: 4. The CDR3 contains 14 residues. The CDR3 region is CASIKDRAYNEQFF. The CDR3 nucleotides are TGTGCCAGCATCAAGGACAGGGCCTACAATGAGCAGTTCTTC. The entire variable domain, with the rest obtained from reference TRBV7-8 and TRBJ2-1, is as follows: GAGVSQSPRYKVAKRGQDVALRCDPISGHVSLFWYQQALGQGPEFLTYFQNEAQLDKSGLPSDRFFAERPEGSVSTLKIQRTQQEDSAVYLCASIKDRAYNEQFFGPGTRLTVL.

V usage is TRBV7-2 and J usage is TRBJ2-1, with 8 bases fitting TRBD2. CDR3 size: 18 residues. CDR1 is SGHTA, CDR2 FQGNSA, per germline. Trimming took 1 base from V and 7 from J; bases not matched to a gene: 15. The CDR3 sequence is CASSLERRGGRAHNEQFF. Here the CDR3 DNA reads TGTGCCAGCAGCTTAGAAAGACGCGGGGGGCGAGCACATAATGAGCAGTTCTTC.

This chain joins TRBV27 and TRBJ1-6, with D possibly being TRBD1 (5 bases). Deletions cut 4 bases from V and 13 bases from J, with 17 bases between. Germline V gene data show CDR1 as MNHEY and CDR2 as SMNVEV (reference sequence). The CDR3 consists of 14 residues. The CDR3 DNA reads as TGTGCCAGCAGTTCCCGTGGGGGGGGGACTCCCCTCCACTTT. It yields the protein CASSSRGGGTPLHF.

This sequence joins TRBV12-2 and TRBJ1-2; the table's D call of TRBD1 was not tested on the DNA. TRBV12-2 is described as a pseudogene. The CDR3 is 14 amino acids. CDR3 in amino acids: CASRSTGGPYGYTF. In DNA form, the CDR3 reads TGTGCAAGTCGGTCCACAGGGGGCCCCTATGGCTACACCTTC.

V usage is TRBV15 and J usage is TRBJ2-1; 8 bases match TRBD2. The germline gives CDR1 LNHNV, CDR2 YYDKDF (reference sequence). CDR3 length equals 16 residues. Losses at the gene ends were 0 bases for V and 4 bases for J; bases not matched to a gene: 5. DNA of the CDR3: TGTGCCACCAGCAGAGATTTTGCGGGGGGTTACAATGAGCAGTTCTTC. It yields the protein CATSRDFAGGYNEQFF.

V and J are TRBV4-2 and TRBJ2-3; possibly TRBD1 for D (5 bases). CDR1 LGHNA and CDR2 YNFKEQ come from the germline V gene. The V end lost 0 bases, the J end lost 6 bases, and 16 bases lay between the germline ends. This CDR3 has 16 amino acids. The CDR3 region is CASSQDRRGSGDTQYF. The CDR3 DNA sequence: TGTGCCAGCAGCCAAGACCGAAGGGGATCAGGTGATACGCAGTATTTT.

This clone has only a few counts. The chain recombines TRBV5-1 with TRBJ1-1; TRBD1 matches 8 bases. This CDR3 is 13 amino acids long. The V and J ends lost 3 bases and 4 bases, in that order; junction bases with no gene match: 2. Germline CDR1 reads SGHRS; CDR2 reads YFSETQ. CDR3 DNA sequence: TGCGCCAGCAGCTCAACAGGGGGCACTGAAGCTTTCTTT. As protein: CASSSTGGTEAFF.

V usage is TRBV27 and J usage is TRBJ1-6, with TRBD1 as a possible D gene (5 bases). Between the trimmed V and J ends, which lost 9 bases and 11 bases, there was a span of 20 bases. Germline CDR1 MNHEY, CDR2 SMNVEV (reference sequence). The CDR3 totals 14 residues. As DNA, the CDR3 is TGTGCCAGTTGTCAGTACCCAGGAGGGGCACCCCTCCACTTT. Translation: CASCQYPGGAPLHF.

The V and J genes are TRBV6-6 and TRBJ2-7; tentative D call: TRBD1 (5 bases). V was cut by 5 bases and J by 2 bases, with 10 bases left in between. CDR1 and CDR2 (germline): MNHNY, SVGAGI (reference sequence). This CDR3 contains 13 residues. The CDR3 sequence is CASSLGQTYEQYF. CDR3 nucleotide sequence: TGTGCCAGCAGTCTGGGGCAAACCTACGAGCAGTACTTC.

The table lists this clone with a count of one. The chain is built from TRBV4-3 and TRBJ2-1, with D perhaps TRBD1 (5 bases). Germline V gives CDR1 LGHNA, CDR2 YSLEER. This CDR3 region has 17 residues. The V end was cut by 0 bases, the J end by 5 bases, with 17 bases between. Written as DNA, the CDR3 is TGCGCCAGCAGCCAAGATTCGCTTGGGGCTTCCAACAATGAGCAGTTCTTC. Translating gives CASSQDSLGASNNEQFF.